This T cell receptor (beta chain) is from a study of T cell responses to AZD1222 COVID-19 vaccine. Comment on this clone: The target antigen is unknown.

Using immunoSEQ multiplex PCR, the repertoire was profiled, and TCRdb retains in-frame clones only, with some absent. The sample includes 57,000 or so clones, more than 80% of them seen just once. V was shortened by 6 bases and J by 3 bases, with 9 bases between the two germline ends. CDR3 size: 13 residues. CDR1 is MNHEY and CDR2 is SMNVEV in the germline V gene (reference sequence). Study-wide points: Recipients of two AZD1222 doses showed rising Spike-specific TCR breadth and depth. Seropositive AZD1222 recipients at baseline numbered only five to seven. Among the donors, most were white British and more were female, and clonal diversity was possibly underestimated.

The TCR originated in an adult in good health. V gene TRBV27 combines with J gene TRBJ1-5; no reliable D call. The sample in question was peripheral blood, obtained on day 0 of MenACWY control vaccination. CDR3 coding DNA: TGTGCCAGCAGCCGGGAGTACAATCAGCCCCAGCATTTT. Residues: CASSREYNQPQHF.